Presented here are 30 T cell receptor beta chains from one specimen sequenced in a study of cytomegalovirus exposure and HLA in healthy donors. In the PCR, 60 Vbeta and 13 Jbeta primers were used. Sequencing used immunoSEQ multiplex PCR; TCRdb keeps in-frame clones, though not all of them. Among 110,000 or so clones, 70% to 85% were seen once, and the ten largest hold roughly 2.6%. The specimen sequenced was PBMCs. The receptor source for this set is a woman aged 18-29 years in good health and CMV-seronegative.

The J gene is TRBJ2-7, the V gene TRBV5-6, with D hard to call. The CDR3 length is 12 residues. CDR1 and CDR2 from the germline V gene are SGHDT and YYEEEE. V dropped 4 bases and J dropped 4 bases, with 9 bases sitting between them. The CDR3 loop is CASSQDLYEQYF. CDR3 DNA: TGTGCCAGCAGCCAAGACTTATACGAGCAGTACTTC.

The V gene is TRBV30, the J gene TRBJ1-1, with TRBD1 as a possible D gene (6 bases). V was pared by 3 bases and J by 4 bases, with 15 bases between. CDR1 and CDR2 from the germline V gene are GTSNPN and SVGIG (reference sequence). This CDR3 contains 14 residues. The CDR3 region is CAWRQGGTGTEAFF. Here the CDR3 DNA reads TGTGCCTGGAGACAGGGCGGAACGGGCACTGAAGCTTTCTTT.

The rearrangement uses TRBV5-1 and TRBJ2-1, with 12 bases fitting TRBD2. Germline CDR1 SGHRS, CDR2 YFSETQ. The CDR3 has 15 amino acids. The trim removed 4 bases at V and 7 bases at J, leaving 6 bases unmatched. The CDR3, as DNA: TGCGCCAGCAGCCCGTATGGGACTAGCGGGAATGAGCAGTTCTTC. Amino acid sequence: CASSPYGTSGNEQFF. The whole variable domain, filled in from reference TRBV5-1 and TRBJ2-1, reads KAGVTQTPRYLIKTRGQQVTLSCSPISGHRSVSWYQQTPGQGLQFLFEYFSETQRNKGNFPGRFSGRQFSNSRSEMNVSTLELGDSALYLCASSPYGTSGNEQFFGPGTRLTVL.

This clone was detected a few times. This chain joins TRBV5-1 and TRBJ2-7, with TRBD1 identical over 7 bases. The CDR3 spans 16 residues. Trimming at V came to 4 bases and at J to 3 bases, leaving 13 bases not matched to a gene. Germline-derived CDR1 and CDR2 are SGHRS and YFSETQ. The CDR3 loop reads CASSLGGQVGDYEQYF. The CDR3 DNA follows: TGCGCCAGCAGCCTAGGGGGCCAGGTTGGGGACTACGAGCAGTACTTC.

CDR3 amino acids: CASSLVVSGSYEQYF. The CDR3 DNA sequence: TGTGCCAGCAGCTTAGTGGTTAGCGGGAGCTACGAGCAGTACTTC. The J gene is TRBJ2-7, the V gene TRBV7-8, with 9 bases that match TRBD2. The V segment lost 1 base and the J segment 3 bases; nucleotides outside the gene matches: 4. Germline loops: CDR1 SGHVS, CDR2 FQNEAQ. The CDR3 is made up of 15 amino acids.

The V and J genes are TRBV7-2 and TRBJ2-7; D gene uncertain. Looked up from germline, CDR1 is SGHTA and CDR2 is FQGNSA. The CDR3 sequence is 13 residues long. Trimming took 3 bases from V and 1 from J, leaving 7 bases between them. The CDR3 DNA reads as TGTGCCAGCAGCTTTACTCCGTCCTACGAGCAGTACTTC. This codes for CASSFTPSYEQYF.

The CDR3 sequence: CASSFPSGAGYEQYV. DNA for the CDR3: TGTGCCAGCAGCTTTCCTAGCGGGGCAGGCTACGAGCAGTACGTC. V usage is TRBV9 and J usage is TRBJ2-7, with TRBD2 matching 9 bases. Germline V gene sequence: CDR1 SGDLS, CDR2 YYNGEE. V shed 4 bases, J shed 3 bases, and the junction held 8 bases outside the gene matches. CDR3 length equals 15 residues.

The chain is built from TRBV5-1 and TRBJ1-1, with D hard to call. CDR3 length equals 15 residues. The germline CDR1 and CDR2 sequences are SGHRS and YFSETQ. V lost 1 base and J lost 1, with 11 bases in between. The CDR3 protein is CASSLNLQTNTEAFF. CDR3 nucleotides: TGCGCCAGCAGCTTGAATCTACAGACGAACACTGAAGCTTTCTTT.

J is TRBJ2-7 and V is TRBV6-6; TRBD2 matches at 12 bases. Germline V gives CDR1 MNHNY, CDR2 SVGAGI (reference sequence). The CDR3 runs 15 residues. V was clipped by 6 bases and J by 4 bases; unmatched bases: 7. This CDR3 reads CASRSKTSGSYEQYF. The DNA for the CDR3 is TGTGCCAGCAGATCTAAGACTAGCGGGAGTTACGAGCAGTACTTC.

This sequence joins TRBV7-2 and TRBJ2-7; no definite D call. Germline values: CDR1 SGHTA, CDR2 FQGNSA. V lost 4 bases and J 3 bases, leaving 10 bases between the germline ends. The CDR3 contains 13 residues. The chain's CDR3 is CASSSSGSYEQYF. The DNA of the CDR3 is TGTGCCAGCAGCTCCAGTGGCAGCTACGAGCAGTACTTC. Combining the CDR3 with reference TRBV7-2 and TRBJ2-7 gives the whole variable domain GAGVSQSPSNKVTEKGKDVELRCDPISGHTALYWYRQSLGQGLEFLIYFQGNSAPDKSGLPSDRFSAERTGGSVSTLTIQRTQQEDSAVYLCASSSSGSYEQYFGPGTRLTVT.

In its sample, this clone was seen a few times. The V gene is TRBV28, the J gene TRBJ2-7; 9 bases are a match to TRBD2. This CDR3 is built from 14 residues. From germline, CDR1 is MDHEN and CDR2 SYDVKM. The trim removed 6 bases at V and 0 bases at J, leaving 3 bases unmatched. The CDR3 DNA follows: TGTGCCAGCAGGGAACTAGCGGGCTCCTACGAGCAGTACTTC. This encodes CASRELAGSYEQYF.

The chain couples TRBV15 to TRBJ1-5; the match to TRBD1 covers 8 bases. Losses at the gene ends were 0 bases for V and 4 bases for J; bases not matched to a gene: 11. The CDR3 is 18 amino acids. Germline V CDR1 and CDR2: LNHNV, YYDKDF (reference sequence). This CDR3 is CATSRETLETGANQPQHF. The CDR3 nucleotides read TGTGCCACCAGCAGAGAAACTCTTGAGACAGGGGCTAATCAGCCCCAGCATTTT.

The rearrangement joins TRBV15 to TRBJ2-7, with D unclear. V lost 3 bases and J lost 0, with 15 bases in between. Germline assignment: CDR1 LNHNV and CDR2 YYDKDF (reference sequence). The CDR3 loop spans 16 amino acids. This CDR3 is CATSRTLGENSYEQYF. CDR3 nucleotide sequence: TGTGCCACCAGCAGGACGCTAGGTGAAAACTCCTACGAGCAGTACTTC. Full variable domain (outside the CDR3, taken from reference TRBV15 and TRBJ2-7): DAMVIQNPRYQVTQFGKPVTLSCSQTLNHNVMYWYQQKSSQAPKLLFHYYDKDFNNEADTPDNFQSRRPNTSFCFLDIRSPGLGDTAMYLCATSRTLGENSYEQYFGPGTRLTVT.

The chain has TRBV19 and TRBJ2-1; 10 bases align to TRBD2. Unmatched junction bases numbered 8, after V lost 5 bases and J lost 7 bases. The CDR3 spans 15 residues. The V gene's germline CDR1 is LNHDA and CDR2 SQIVND (reference sequence). The CDR3, as DNA: TGTGCCAGTAGTCCGACAGCGGGAGGGGGAAATGAGCAGTTCTTC. Protein sequence: CASSPTAGGGNEQFF.

The chain recombines TRBV9 with TRBJ1-1; 9 nucleotides line up with TRBD1. The CDR3 runs 14 residues. With V trimmed by 2 bases and J by 5 bases, 4 bases remained unmatched. Per the germline V gene, CDR1 is SGDLS and CDR2 is YYNGEE. The CDR3 reads CASSVTGGWTEAFF. The CDR3 coding sequence is TGTGCCAGCAGCGTTACAGGGGGCTGGACTGAAGCTTTCTTT.

The chain links TRBV7-6 to TRBJ1-5; D is uncertain. CDR1 and CDR2 (germline): SGHVS, FNYEAQ. This CDR3 is 13 amino acids long. V shed 3 bases and J shed 1 base, with 4 bases lying between them. CDR3 residues: CASSFGSNQPQHF. As DNA, the CDR3 is TGTGCCAGCAGCTTCGGGAGCAATCAGCCCCAGCATTTT. The full variable domain, rest sourced from reference TRBV7-6 and TRBJ1-5, is GAGVSQSPRYKVTKRGQDVALRCDPISGHVSLYWYRQALGQGPEFLTYFNYEAQQDKSGLPNDRFSAERPEGSISTLTIQRTEQRDSAMYRCASSFGSNQPQHFGDGTRLSIL.

The V call is TRBV14, the J call TRBJ2-5; D unresolved. The CDR3 is 12 residues long. CDR1 is SGHDN and CDR2 is FVKESK in the germline V gene. Trimming took off 1 base at V and 4 bases at J, with 4 bases between the two ends. This CDR3 is CASSQVLETQYF. The CDR3 bases are TGTGCCAGCAGCCAAGTCCTAGAGACCCAGTACTTC. The whole variable domain, remainder taken from reference TRBV14 and TRBJ2-5, is EAGVTQFPSHSVIEKGQTVTLRCDPISGHDNLYWYRRVMGKEIKFLLHFVKESKQDESGMPNNRFLAERTGGTYSTLKVQPAELEDSGVYFCASSQVLETQYFGPGTRLLVL.

A few counts support this clone. J is TRBJ1-1 and V is TRBV6-1; D uncertain. The CDR3 consists of 15 residues. Trimming took off 3 bases at V and 0 bases at J, with 11 bases between the two ends. Germline CDR1 is MNHNS and CDR2 is SASEGT. CDR3 in amino acids: CASSDLGNLNTEAFF. As DNA, the CDR3 is TGTGCCAGCAGTGATTTGGGCAACTTGAACACTGAAGCTTTCTTT.

This chain uses TRBV19 with TRBJ2-3; 10 bases are shared with TRBD2. This CDR3 is 17 amino acids long. The germline CDR1 and CDR2 sequences are LNHDA and SQIVND (reference sequence). V shed 1 base, J shed 0 bases, and the junction held 4 bases outside the gene matches. The CDR3 is CASSIAPTSGSTDTQYF. The CDR3 coding sequence is TGTGCCAGTAGTATAGCCCCGACTAGCGGGAGCACAGATACGCAGTATTTT. Filled out from reference TRBV19 and TRBJ2-3, the complete variable domain reads DGGITQSPKYLFRKEGQNVTLSCEQNLNHDAMYWYRQDPGQGLRLIYYSQIVNDFQKGDIAEGYSVSREKKESFPLTVTSAQKNPTAFYLCASSIAPTSGSTDTQYFGPGTRLTVL.

This rearrangement joins TRBV4-2 to TRBJ1-5; D unclear. Germline V gene sequence: CDR1 LGHNA, CDR2 YNFKEQ. V was clipped by 4 bases and J by 2 bases, with 12 bases between them. The CDR3 has 15 residues. Here the CDR3 DNA reads TGTGCCAGCAGCCCCAGACTTGAGGGCAATCAGCCCCAGCATTTT. It translates to CASSPRLEGNQPQHF.

J is TRBJ1-1 and V is TRBV6-1; unclear D gene. The CDR3 is 13 residues long. From germline, CDR1 is MNHNS and CDR2 SASEGT. V gave up 5 bases and J gave up 3 bases, with 10 bases separating them. The CDR3 nucleotides read TGTGCCAGCAGTTATGAGGAGGACACTGAAGCTTTCTTT. It codes for CASSYEEDTEAFF.

This clone was observed a few times. This chain links TRBV18 with TRBJ1-1; a possible D gene is TRBD1 (5 bases). Germline CDR1 reads KGHSH; CDR2 reads LQKENI. The CDR3 runs to 14 residues. Trimming pared 3 bases from V and 8 bases from J, leaving 16 bases between. As DNA, the CDR3 is TGTGCCAGCTCACCCAGGCAGGATGGGGCAGAAGCTTTCTTT. Protein sequence: CASSPRQDGAEAFF.

The gene calls are TRBV5-1 and TRBJ2-1, with TRBD2 as a possible D gene (7 bases). Germline V gene sequence: CDR1 SGHRS, CDR2 YFSETQ. Trimming took off 3 bases at V and 6 bases at J, with 16 bases between the two ends. The CDR3 runs 15 residues. As DNA, the CDR3 is TGCGCCAGCAGCTGGGGGCCGACTAGCCGCAATGAGCAGTTCTTC. It specifies CASSWGPTSRNEQFF.

The chain combines TRBV19 with TRBJ1-1, with a weak D call TRBD1 (5 bases). This CDR3 spans 12 amino acids. Trimming took off 9 bases at V and 4 bases at J, with 12 bases between the two ends. Germline V gives CDR1 LNHDA, CDR2 SQIVND (reference sequence). The CDR3 spells CASKWGVTEAFF. CDR3 coding DNA: TGTGCCAGCAAATGGGGCGTCACTGAAGCTTTCTTT.

The sample holds one count of this clone. The V gene is TRBV7-8, the J gene TRBJ1-2, with TRBD1 identical over 7 bases. CDR1 and CDR2 (germline): SGHVS, FQNEAQ. V lost 1 base and J lost 4; bases outside the gene matches: 0. This CDR3 spans 13 amino acids. The CDR3 protein is CASSLEGAYGYTF. Here the CDR3 DNA reads TGTGCCAGCAGCTTAGAGGGGGCCTATGGCTACACCTTC.

The chain has TRBV7-2 and TRBJ2-2; D not certain. CDR3 length: 13 residues. In germline, CDR1 is SGHTA, CDR2 FQGNSA. V lost 3 bases and J 4 bases, leaving 6 bases between the germline ends. In DNA form, the CDR3 reads TGTGCCAGCAGCTTTACGGGCACCGGGGAGCTGTTTTTT. It is translated as CASSFTGTGELFF.

V usage is TRBV2 and J usage is TRBJ1-6; D might be TRBD1 (5 bases). The CDR3 is made up of 15 amino acids. V lost 3 bases and J 6 bases, leaving 12 bases between the germline ends. Per germline, CDR1 SNHLY and CDR2 FYNNEI. The DNA for the CDR3 is TGTGCCAGCAGTGATTATCGACAGATTAATTCACCCCTCCACTTT. Translating gives CASSDYRQINSPLHF.

This chain's CDR3 is CASSREVNYGYTF. The CDR3 bases are TGTGCCAGCAGCCGAGAGGTTAACTATGGCTACACCTTC. This chain joins TRBV7-9 and TRBJ1-2, with D unresolved. V shed 5 bases and J shed 1 base, with 8 bases lying between them. The CDR3 extends over 13 amino acids. CDR1 and CDR2 (germline): SEHNR, FQNEAQ (reference sequence).

The CDR3 sequence is CASSPGYRSDEQFF. As DNA, the CDR3 is TGTGCCAGCAGCCCAGGGTACAGGTCGGATGAGCAGTTCTTC. The rearrangement uses TRBV7-2 and TRBJ2-1; possibly TRBD1 for D (5 bases). CDR3 length equals 14 residues. The V gene lost 5 bases and the J gene lost 8 bases, with 16 bases spanning the gap. Per the germline V gene, CDR1 is SGHTA and CDR2 is FQGNSA.

The chain uses TRBV11-2 and TRBJ2-5, with 9 bases aligning to TRBD1. From germline, CDR1 is SGHAT and CDR2 FQNNGV. Trimming took 3 bases from V and 4 from J; bases not matched to a gene: 3. This CDR3 is built from 14 residues. CDR3 in DNA: TGTGCCAGCAGCTTGGGACAGGGTATAGAGACCCAGTACTTC. Protein: CASSLGQGIETQYF.